This TCR beta chain emerged from a study of cytomegalovirus exposure and HLA in healthy donors. Study-level results: Highly shared variants forming one cluster were likely a sequencing artifact. Later findings reportedly placed an Asian-associated ancestry cluster below the roughly 690-donor mean for N-insertions. Confirmation in vitro established that a few CMV-associated chains were specific for CMV antigens.

In regard to this clone: What it binds is not known.

In germline, CDR1 is SGHRS, CDR2 YFSETQ. The CDR3 is 15 amino acids. Losses at the gene ends were 3 bases for V and 0 bases for J; bases not matched to a gene: 1. The study ran its PCR with 60 Vbeta and 13 Jbeta primers. Libraries were prepared by immunoSEQ multiplex PCR; TCRdb keeps only in-frame clonotypes and omits some of them. The table lists around 37,000 clones, roughly 80% of them singletons, with about 10% in the top ten. The donors (healthy individuals) were bone marrow donors. The clonotype was recovered from a woman aged 18-29 years in good health and CMV-seropositive. The sequenced sample was PBMCs. V gene TRBV5-1 combines with J gene TRBJ2-7; 12 nucleotides match TRBD1. The CDR3: CASSWGQGASYEQYF. The CDR3 DNA sequence: TGCGCCAGCAGCTGGGGACAGGGGGCCTCCTACGAGCAGTACTTC. The full variable domain, with the rest looked up from reference TRBV5-1 and TRBJ2-7, is KAGVTQTPRYLIKTRGQQVTLSCSPISGHRSVSWYQQTPGQGLQFLFEYFSETQRNKGNFPGRFSGRQFSNSRSEMNVSTLELGDSALYLCASSWGQGASYEQYFGPGTRLTVT.